This T cell receptor (beta chain) was identified in a study of T cell repertoires in cytomegalovirus infection. On the study more broadly: As its CMV epitopes, the study selected recently identified HLA-C-restricted and well-studied HLA-B-restricted targets. CMV infection together with matching HLA type was indicated by public TCR beta signatures.

In the case of this clonotype: As yet, its antigen is unknown.

MiXCR was run by TCRdb on the reads, yielding one entry per CDR3 protein. The table includes approximately 770,000 distinct CDR3 sequences, around 29% detected once. From germline, CDR1 is DFQATT and CDR2 SNEGSKA (reference sequence). The ends lost 1 base at V and 6 bases at J; junction bases unmatched: 7. The CDR3 consists of 14 residues. Study-level results: Carriers of CMV and the relevant HLA type were discriminated by public TCR beta frequency. CMV-specific TCR beta clonotypes restricted by HLA-C dominated the ex vivo response.

Sequencing used cultured CD8+ T cells from PBMCs, obtained from culture after CMV antigen stimulation. This sequence was found in a human donor in good health (CMV status not recorded). Some clones in this sample may be carry-over from other donors' samples. The chain links TRBV20-1 to TRBJ2-7; TRBD2 matches at 9 bases. CDR3 nucleotides: TGCAGTGCTAGAGTTGGCGGGGGGGCCCGCGAGCAGTACTTC. This sequence encodes CSARVGGGAREQYF.